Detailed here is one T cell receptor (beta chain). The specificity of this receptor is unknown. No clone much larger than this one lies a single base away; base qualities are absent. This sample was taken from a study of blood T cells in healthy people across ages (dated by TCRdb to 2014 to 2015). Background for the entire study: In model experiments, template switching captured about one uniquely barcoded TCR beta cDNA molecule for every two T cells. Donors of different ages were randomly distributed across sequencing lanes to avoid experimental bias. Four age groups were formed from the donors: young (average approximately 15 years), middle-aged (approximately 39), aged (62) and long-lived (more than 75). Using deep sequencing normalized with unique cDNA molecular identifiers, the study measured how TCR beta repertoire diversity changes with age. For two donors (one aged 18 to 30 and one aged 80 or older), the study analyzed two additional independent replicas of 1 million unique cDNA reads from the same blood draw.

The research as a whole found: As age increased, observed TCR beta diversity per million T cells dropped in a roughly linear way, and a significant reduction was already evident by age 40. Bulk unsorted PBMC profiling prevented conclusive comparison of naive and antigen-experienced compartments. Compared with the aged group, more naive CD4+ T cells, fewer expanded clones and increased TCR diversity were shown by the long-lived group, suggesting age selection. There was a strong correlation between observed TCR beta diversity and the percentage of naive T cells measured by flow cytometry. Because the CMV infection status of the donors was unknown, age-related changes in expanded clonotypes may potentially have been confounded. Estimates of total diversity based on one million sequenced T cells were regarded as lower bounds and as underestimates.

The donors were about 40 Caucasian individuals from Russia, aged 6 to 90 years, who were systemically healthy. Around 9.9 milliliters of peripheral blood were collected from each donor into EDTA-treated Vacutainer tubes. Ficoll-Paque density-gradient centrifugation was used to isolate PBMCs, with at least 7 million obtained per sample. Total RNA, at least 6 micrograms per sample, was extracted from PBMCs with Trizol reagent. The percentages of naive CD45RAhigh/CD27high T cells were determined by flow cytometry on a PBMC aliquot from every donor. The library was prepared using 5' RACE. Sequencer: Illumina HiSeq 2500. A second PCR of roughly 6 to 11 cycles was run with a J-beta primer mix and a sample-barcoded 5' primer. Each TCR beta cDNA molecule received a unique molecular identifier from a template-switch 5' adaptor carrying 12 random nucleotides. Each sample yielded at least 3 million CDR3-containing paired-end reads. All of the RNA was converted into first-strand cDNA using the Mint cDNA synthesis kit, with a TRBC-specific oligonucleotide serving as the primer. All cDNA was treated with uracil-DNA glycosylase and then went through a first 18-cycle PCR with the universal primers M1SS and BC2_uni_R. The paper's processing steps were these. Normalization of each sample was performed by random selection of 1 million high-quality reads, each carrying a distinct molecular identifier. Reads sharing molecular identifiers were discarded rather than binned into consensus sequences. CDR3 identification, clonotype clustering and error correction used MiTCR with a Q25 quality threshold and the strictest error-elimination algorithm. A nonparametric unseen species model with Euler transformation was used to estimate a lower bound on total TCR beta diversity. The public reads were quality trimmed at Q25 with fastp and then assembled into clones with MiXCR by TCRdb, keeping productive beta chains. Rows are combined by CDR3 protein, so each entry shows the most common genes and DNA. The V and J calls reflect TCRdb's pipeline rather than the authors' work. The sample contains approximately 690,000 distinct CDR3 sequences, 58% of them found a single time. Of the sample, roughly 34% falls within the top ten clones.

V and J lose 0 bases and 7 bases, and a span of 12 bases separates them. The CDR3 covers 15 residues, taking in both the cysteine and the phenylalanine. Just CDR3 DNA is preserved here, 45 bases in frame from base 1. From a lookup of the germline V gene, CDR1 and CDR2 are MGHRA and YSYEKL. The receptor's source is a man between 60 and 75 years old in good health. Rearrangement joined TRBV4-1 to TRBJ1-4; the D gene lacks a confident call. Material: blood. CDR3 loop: CASSQEAHVAEKLFF. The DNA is TGCGCCAGCAGCCAAGAAGCCCACGTGGCTGAAAAACTGTTTTTT.